What follows are 6 T cell receptor beta chains derived from one specimen sequenced in a study of shared T cell receptors in the human thymus. Method: immunoSEQ multiplex PCR; TCRdb's copy keeps in-frame clones and lacks some. This sample has roughly 710,000 clones, with approximately 85% found just once. This same sample was also part of a study on human thymus T cells.

Sequencing input: thymocytes. These receptors were obtained from a girl less than two years old with a congenital heart defect.

The rearrangement joins TRBV29-1 to TRBJ2-3, with D unresolved. CDR3 length equals 14 residues. The ends were cut back, 2 bases at V and 1 base at J, with 10 bases in the middle. CDR1 is SQVTM, CDR2 ANQGSEA, per germline. CDR3 sequence reads: CSVECSTCTDTQYF. Written as DNA, the CDR3 is TGCAGCGTTGAATGCTCCACATGCACAGATACGCAGTATTTT.

The chain uses TRBV9 and TRBJ2-1; D unresolved. Germline V gives CDR1 SGDLS, CDR2 YYNGEE. Trimming stripped 0 bases from V and 9 bases from J, with 16 bases between. CDR3 length: 15 residues. CDR3 nucleotides: TGTGCCAGCAGCGTAGGAAATGGGCGTTATGGTGAGCAGTTCTTC. Encoded protein: CASSVGNGRYGEQFF.

This clone was seen a few times. This sequence joins TRBV28 and TRBJ2-3, with 11 bases aligning to TRBD2. The length of the CDR3 is 17 residues. Germline lookup yields CDR1 MDHEN and CDR2 SYDVKM. V was pared by 6 bases and J by 4 bases, with 12 bases of the junction left unmatched. CDR3 loop: CASSSRLAGSLADTQYF. CDR3 nucleotide sequence: TGTGCCAGCAGCTCTCGACTAGCGGGGTCATTGGCAGATACGCAGTATTTT.

This clone was found a few times. The chain joins TRBV6-5 to TRBJ1-2; a possible D gene is TRBD1 (6 bases). CDR1 MNHEY and CDR2 SVGAGI come from the germline V gene. This CDR3 is built from 14 residues. Trimming took 5 bases from V and 4 from J, leaving 14 bases between them. The CDR3 DNA follows: TGTGCCAGCAGTACCGGACAGCGAGTCTATGGCTACACCTTC. Amino acid sequence: CASSTGQRVYGYTF.

The rearrangement uses TRBV5-6 and TRBJ1-1; D possibly corresponds to TRBD1 (5 bases). This CDR3 is built from 16 residues. Germline values: CDR1 SGHDT, CDR2 YYEEEE. The V and J ends lost 4 bases and 8 bases respectively, with 24 bases between them. CDR3 DNA sequence: TGTGCCAGCAGCCGCATGTTCAGGGTGACCCAAAAAGAAGCTTTCTTT. Translated: CASSRMFRVTQKEAFF.

This chain links TRBV27 with TRBJ2-1, with TRBD2 matching over 7 bases. V lost 5 bases, J lost 5 bases, and 9 bases stayed unmatched. Germline V gene lookup returns CDR1 MNHEY and CDR2 SMNVEV (reference sequence). The CDR3 totals 15 residues. The CDR3, as DNA: TGTGCCAGCAGTCTGGACTTGCGGGGGAACAATGAGCAGTTCTTC. Amino acid sequence: CASSLDLRGNNEQFF.